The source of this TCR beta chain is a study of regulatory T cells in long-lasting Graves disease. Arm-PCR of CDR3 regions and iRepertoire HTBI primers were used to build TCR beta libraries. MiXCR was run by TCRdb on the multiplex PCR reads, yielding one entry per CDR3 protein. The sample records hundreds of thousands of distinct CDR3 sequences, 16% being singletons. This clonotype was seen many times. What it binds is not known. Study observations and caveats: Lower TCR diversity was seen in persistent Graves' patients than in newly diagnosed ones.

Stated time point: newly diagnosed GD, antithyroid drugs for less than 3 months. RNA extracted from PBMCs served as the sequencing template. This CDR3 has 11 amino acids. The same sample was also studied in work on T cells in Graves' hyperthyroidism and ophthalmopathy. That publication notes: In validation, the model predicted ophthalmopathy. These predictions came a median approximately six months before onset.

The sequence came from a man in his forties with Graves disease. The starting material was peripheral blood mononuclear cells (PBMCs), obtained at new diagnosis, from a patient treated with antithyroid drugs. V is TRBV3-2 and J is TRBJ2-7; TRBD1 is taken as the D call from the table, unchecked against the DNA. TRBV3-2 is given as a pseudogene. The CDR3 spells CASAGAYEQYF. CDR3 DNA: TGTGCCAGCGCGGGGGCCTACGAGCAGTACTTC.